The 29 T cell receptor beta chains below come from one sample, sequenced in a study of T cells after yellow fever vaccination. One entry per CDR3 protein results from TCRdb running MiXCR on the 5' RACE reads. The table lists tens of thousands of distinct CDR3 sequences, approximately 6.6% of them singletons. The material was PBMCs, either bulk or a sorted T-cell subset (CD4+, CD8+, memory, or dextramer-sorted; not recorded which), obtained on the day of the first yellow fever vaccination. All receptors come from a man between 18 and 35 years old who received the YFV17D yellow fever vaccine.

This clonotype was counted ten times or more. The rearrangement joins TRBV6-4 to TRBJ2-4; tentative D call: TRBD1 (6 bases). This CDR3 has 11 residues. V was trimmed by 8 bases and J by 10 bases, leaving 12 bases between them. Germline V CDR1 and CDR2: MRHNA, SNTAGT. The CDR3 is CASVGGRIQYF. The CDR3 nucleotides read TGTGCCAGCGTAGGGGGACGGATTCAGTACTTC.

This clonotype was detected ten times or more. The chain links TRBV18 to TRBJ1-1; D is possibly TRBD1 (5 bases). From germline, CDR1 is KGHSH and CDR2 LQKENI. The CDR3 is 16 residues long. With 3 bases removed from V and 1 base from J, the gap between germline ends came to 15 bases. In nucleotides, the CDR3 is TGTGCCAGCTCACCCCAAAGTCTGGGGCAGAACACTGAAGCTTTCTTT. It encodes CASSPQSLGQNTEAFF.

This clonotype came up many times. V gene TRBV5-1 combines with J gene TRBJ1-6; D call uncertain. The germline V and J ends were trimmed by 0 bases and 7 bases, with 11 bases remaining between them. The germline gives CDR1 SGHRS, CDR2 YFSETQ. This CDR3 region has 15 residues. The CDR3 loop reads CASSLEGGWNSPLHF. CDR3 nucleotides: TGCGCCAGCAGCTTGGAAGGTGGATGGAATTCACCCCTCCACTTT.

This clonotype was counted ten times or more. The V gene is TRBV12-3 or TRBV12-4, the J gene TRBJ1-1; D not certain. The CDR3 consists of 12 residues. V dropped 3 bases and J dropped 4 bases, with 6 bases sitting between them. This chain's CDR3 is CASSLRFTEAFF. The CDR3 bases are TGTGCCAGCAGTTTGAGGTTCACTGAAGCTTTCTTT.

The rearrangement joins TRBV4-3 to TRBJ1-2, with TRBD1 matching over 7 bases. The CDR3 consists of 17 residues. Per germline, CDR1 LGHNA and CDR2 YSLEER. V lost 0 bases to trimming and J lost 5 bases; unmatched junction nucleotides: 12. CDR3 nucleotides: TGCGCCAGCAGCCAAGATCCCCGACAGGGAATACTATATGGCTACACCTTC. It codes for CASSQDPRQGILYGYTF.

This clonotype came up many times. The chain carries TRBV20-1 and TRBJ1-1; possibly TRBD1 for D (5 bases). V lost 7 bases to trimming and J lost 7 bases, with 13 bases between them. The germline V gene has CDR1 DFQATT and CDR2 SNEGSKA (reference sequence). This CDR3 spans 11 amino acids. CDR3 DNA: TGCAGTGGAGATCAGGGTGGTGAAGCTTTCTTT. The encoded protein is CSGDQGGEAFF.

This clonotype has ten or more counts. The CDR3 nucleotides are TGTGCCAGCACCCGGACAGGGACTCGCACCGGGGAGCTGTTTTTT. Protein sequence: CASTRTGTRTGELFF. This chain links TRBV12-3 or TRBV12-4 with TRBJ2-2, with 8 bases lining up with TRBD1. J gave up 4 bases and V 7 bases, and 8 bases lay outside the gene matches. This CDR3 comprises 15 residues.

This clonotype was detected many times. This sequence joins TRBV7-9 and TRBJ2-7; 7 nucleotides line up with TRBD1. The CDR3 covers 14 residues. The germline V gene encodes CDR1 SEHNR and CDR2 FQNEAQ (reference sequence). The junction had 4 bases not matched to a gene; V was cut back by 5 bases and J by 0 bases. This CDR3 reads CASSLQGSSYEQYF. The CDR3 nucleotides read TGTGCCAGCAGCCTACAGGGGAGCTCCTACGAGCAGTACTTC.

This clonotype was picked up many times. The junction shows a germline mismatch at one end, possibly a read error. The chain combines TRBV12-3 or TRBV12-4 with TRBJ2-4, with 7 bases matching TRBD1. The CDR3 extends over 13 amino acids. CDR3 residues: CASSLRMGDSADF. In DNA form, the CDR3 reads TGTGCCAGCAGTTTAAGGATGGGGGACAGCGCCGACTTC.

A remark on this clonotype: This may come from a read error, since a much larger clone is one base off. The rearrangement uses TRBV3-1 and TRBJ2-3; D gene ambiguous. This CDR3 spans 13 amino acids. CDR1 is LGHDT, CDR2 YNNKEL, per germline (reference sequence). CDR3 sequence reads: CASSQDTRTTHYF. The CDR3 bases are TGTGCCAGCAGCCAAGATACGAGGACGACGCACTATTTT.

This clonotype occurred many times. The genes are TRBV6-5 and TRBJ2-5; 11 bases match TRBD2. The length of the CDR3 is 18 residues. V dropped 0 bases and J dropped 2; count of bases not matched to a gene: 8. CDR1 and CDR2 from the germline V gene are MNHEY and SVGAGI. CDR3 DNA sequence: TGTGCCAGCAGTTACTCGTCTAGCGGGGGGCTCTCTCAAGAGACCCAGTACTTC. Translation: CASSYSSSGGLSQETQYF.

This clonotype was counted ten times or more. V usage is TRBV20-1 and J usage is TRBJ1-1; 10 bases fit TRBD1. The ends lost 5 bases at V and 4 bases at J; junction bases unmatched: 7. CDR1 and CDR2 from the germline V gene are DFQATT and SNEGSKA (reference sequence). The CDR3 spans 14 residues. The CDR3 loop is CSAPRQGAGTEAFF. CDR3 DNA sequence: TGCAGTGCTCCCCGACAGGGGGCAGGCACTGAAGCTTTCTTT.

This clonotype came up many times. The chain links TRBV3-1 to TRBJ2-1; possibly TRBD2 for D (6 bases). The CDR3 consists of 17 residues. Per germline, CDR1 LGHDT and CDR2 YNNKEL (reference sequence). The ends were cut back, 1 base at V and 4 bases at J, with 17 bases in the middle. The CDR3 sequence is CASSQVRPGVPYNEQFF. DNA of the CDR3: TGTGCCAGCAGCCAAGTACGACCGGGGGTACCTTACAATGAGCAGTTCTTC.

This clonotype was observed at least ten times. This chain links TRBV23-1 with TRBJ2-7; D gene uncertain. TRBV23-1 is an ORF for which the function is uncertain. Trimming removed 8 bases at V and 6 bases at J, with 11 bases between. The CDR3 is made up of 11 amino acids. This chain's CDR3 is CASEYWGEQYV. CDR3 nucleotide sequence: TGCGCCAGCGAGTACTGGGGCGAGCAGTACGTC.

This clonotype turned up a few times. The chain employs TRBV6-5 and TRBJ1-2; D is possibly TRBD1 (5 bases). V lost 7 bases and J 8 bases, leaving 20 bases between the germline ends. Germline V CDR1 and CDR2: MNHEY, SVGAGI. The CDR3 length is 14 residues. For the CDR3, the DNA is TGTGCCAGCACTTCAAGCCCGGACACCCGGGGCTACACCTTC. It specifies CASTSSPDTRGYTF.

This clonotype was counted between two and nine times. The chain carries TRBV12-3 or TRBV12-4 and TRBJ1-2; the D is unclear. Trimming removed 7 bases from V and 5 bases from J, with 14 bases in between. This CDR3 is built from 13 residues. The CDR3 loop reads CASTQVVEYGYTF. The DNA for the CDR3 is TGTGCCAGCACCCAAGTTGTAGAGTATGGCTACACCTTC.

This clonotype appeared many times. This sequence joins TRBV20-1 and TRBJ1-6; D gene unclear. The CDR3 is made up of 15 amino acids. From germline, CDR1 is DFQATT and CDR2 SNEGSKA (reference sequence). V was pared by 6 bases and J by 0 bases, with 12 bases between. This CDR3 is CSAARGSSYNSPLHF. DNA of the CDR3: TGCAGTGCAGCAAGAGGGAGCTCCTATAATTCACCCCTCCACTTT.

This clonotype was recorded at least ten times. The chain joins TRBV29-1 to TRBJ2-1; 8 nucleotides line up with TRBD1. The germline gives CDR1 SQVTM, CDR2 ANQGSEA. Trimming took 0 bases from V and 2 from J; bases not matched to a gene: 9. CDR3 length: 17 residues. Here the CDR3 DNA reads TGCAGCGTTGAAGAACCCCTGGACAGGGCGACCTACAATGAGCAGTTCTTC. The encoded protein is CSVEEPLDRATYNEQFF.

Many counts were recorded for this clonotype. The rearrangement uses TRBV7-2 and TRBJ2-3; TRBD2 matches at 12 bases. J gave up 4 bases and V 5 bases, and 4 bases lay outside the gene matches. Germline V gene data show CDR1 as SGHTA and CDR2 as FQGNSA. The CDR3 covers 15 residues. The CDR3 DNA sequence: TGTGCCAGCAGCCCTAGCGGGGGGGCCGCAGATACGCAGTATTTT. Translating gives CASSPSGGAADTQYF. The full variable domain, in which reference TRBV7-2 and TRBJ2-3 provide the parts outside the CDR3, is GAGVSQSPSNKVTEKGKDVELRCDPISGHTALYWYRQSLGQGLEFLIYFQGNSAPDKSGLPSDRFSAERTGGSVSTLTIQRTQQEDSAVYLCASSPSGGAADTQYFGPGTRLTVL.

This clonotype appeared a few times. The gene calls are TRBV12-3 or TRBV12-4 and TRBJ2-2; TRBD2 matches at 16 bases. V dropped 3 bases and J dropped 4; count of bases not matched to a gene: 5. There are 18 residues in the CDR3. The CDR3 DNA reads TGTGCCAGCAGTTTTCCTGGGACTAGCGGGGGGGGCACCGGGGAGCTGTTTTTT. It translates to CASSFPGTSGGGTGELFF.

J is TRBJ1-5 and V is TRBV7-2, with 8 bases lining up with TRBD1. Germline trimming cut 6 bases from V and 6 bases from J; bases unmatched to any gene: 4. CDR1 is SGHTA, CDR2 FQGNSA, per germline. The CDR3 totals 13 residues. CDR3 protein: CASSRDRGQPQHF. CDR3 DNA sequence: TGTGCCAGCAGTCGTGACAGGGGTCAGCCCCAGCATTTT.

This clonotype was detected many times. The CDR3 spells CSARPGLAWETQYF. CDR3 in DNA: TGCAGTGCTAGACCAGGCCTAGCGTGGGAGACCCAGTACTTC. This chain joins TRBV20-1 and TRBJ2-5, with TRBD2 as a possible D gene (6 bases). This CDR3 has 14 amino acids. V was trimmed by 2 bases and J by 5 bases, leaving 15 bases between them. Germline CDR1 and CDR2: DFQATT and SNEGSKA (reference sequence).

This clonotype was picked up many times. The rearrangement joins TRBV5-1 to TRBJ1-2, with D perhaps matching TRBD1 (6 bases). The CDR3 contains 13 residues. V gave up 1 base and J gave up 4 bases, with 8 bases separating them. In germline, CDR1 is SGHRS, CDR2 YFSETQ. CDR3 region: CASSLTGSYGYTF. As DNA, the CDR3 is TGCGCCAGCAGCTTGACAGGGTCCTATGGCTACACCTTC.

This clonotype was seen only a few times. Its ends do not fully match the called genes, so a read error is possible. J is TRBJ1-5 and V is TRBV6-5; no firm D call. CDR3 length: 14 residues. Germline CDR1 and CDR2: MNHEY and SVGAGI. The CDR3 is CASSYSRPNLPQHF. In nucleotides, the CDR3 is TGTGCCAGCAGTTACTCGCGCCCTAATCTGCCCCAGCATTTT.

In its sample, this clonotype was seen many times. The chain recombines TRBV9 with TRBJ2-1; perhaps TRBD2 as D (5 bases). The germline V and J ends were trimmed by 0 bases and 4 bases, with 8 bases remaining between them. Germline-derived CDR1 and CDR2 are SGDLS and YYNGEE. This CDR3 has 14 amino acids. The CDR3 DNA follows: TGTGCCAGCAGCGTAGCGGGGTTTTACAATGAGCAGTTCTTC. This gives the protein CASSVAGFYNEQFF.

Turning to this clonotype: A much larger clone differs by one base, so this may be a read error. The rearrangement links TRBV7-2 to TRBJ2-5, with a tentative D call TRBD1 (5 bases). Germline CDR1 reads SGHTA; CDR2 reads FQGNSA. The CDR3 sequence is 16 residues long. This CDR3 is CASSLRQGYSQETQHF. In nucleotides, the CDR3 is TGTGCCAGCAGCTTAAGGCAGGGATATTCCCAAGAGACCCAGCACTTC. Variable domain in full (rest from reference TRBV7-2 and TRBJ2-5): GAGVSQSPSNKVTEKGKDVELRCDPISGHTALYWYRQSLGQGLEFLIYFQGNSAPDKSGLPSDRFSAERTGGSVSTLTIQRTQQEDSAVYLCASSLRQGYSQETQHFGPGTRLLVL.

This clonotype occurred a few times. The chain recombines TRBV6-5 with TRBJ1-6; no reliable D call. Germline CDR1 and CDR2: MNHEY and SVGAGI. V lost 10 bases to trimming and J lost 4 bases, with 8 bases between them. The CDR3 loop spans 12 amino acids. CDR3 region: CATRAYNSPLHF. The CDR3 DNA reads TGTGCCACCCGGGCGTATAATTCACCCCTCCACTTT.

This clonotype was seen ten or more times. This chain joins TRBV30 and TRBJ2-3, with TRBD2 matching 9 bases. Trimming cost V 5 bases and J 1 base; bases outside gene matches: 4. The CDR3 sequence is 14 residues long. Germline V gene lookup returns CDR1 GTSNPN and CDR2 SVGIG (reference sequence). The CDR3 region has the DNA TGTGCCTGGGAGAAGCGGGGGGGCACAGATACGCAGTATTTT. Residues: CAWEKRGGTDTQYF.

At least ten counts were recorded for this clonotype. This sequence joins TRBV20-1 and TRBJ2-5; TRBD1 matches at 7 bases. The length of the CDR3 is 14 residues. Per the germline V gene, CDR1 is DFQATT and CDR2 is SNEGSKA (reference sequence). V shed 5 bases and J 3 bases; nucleotides not matched to a gene: 9. DNA of the CDR3: TGCAGTGCTTCTTCCCGAGGGGGCAAAGAGACCCAGTACTTC. Protein product: CSASSRGGKETQYF.